The 4 T cell receptor beta chains below come from one sample, sequenced in a study of shared clonotypes between healthy human individuals. Naive CD8 cells were CD45RO-negative, positively selected for CCR7, excluding terminally differentiated effector memory CD45RA+ cells. Only in-frame clones appear in the TCRdb table, and some are missing; sequencing was by immunoSEQ multiplex PCR. The sample records nearly 2 million clones, around 96% being singletons. The specimen sequenced was naive CD8+ T cells sorted from blood. The source is a man between 18 and 29 years old in good health.

The chain recombines TRBV6-5 with TRBJ1-4; no reliable D call. This CDR3 contains 13 residues. Trimming stripped 2 bases from V and 13 bases from J, with 14 bases between. Germline V gene lookup returns CDR1 MNHEY and CDR2 SVGAGI. The CDR3: CASSYGDPEGLFF. CDR3 DNA: TGTGCCAGCAGTTACGGAGACCCCGAGGGACTGTTTTTT.

This rearrangement joins TRBV4-3 to TRBJ2-5; 10 positions agree with TRBD2. Germline lookup yields CDR1 LGHNA and CDR2 YSLEER. The CDR3 totals 16 residues. Trimming cost V 1 base and J 3 bases; bases outside gene matches: 5. CDR3 sequence reads: CASSQVLGLAEETQYF. The CDR3 DNA is TGCGCCAGCAGCCAAGTCTTAGGACTAGCGGAAGAGACCCAGTACTTC.

The V gene is TRBV9, the J gene TRBJ2-3; TRBD2 aligns across 11 bases. Germline CDR1 and CDR2: SGDLS and YYNGEE. The CDR3 runs 16 residues. V shed 3 bases, J shed 5 bases, and the junction held 8 bases outside the gene matches. The CDR3 loop reads CASSAISGGAEDTQYF. The CDR3 region has the DNA TGTGCCAGCAGCGCGATTAGCGGGGGGGCCGAAGATACGCAGTATTTT.

V usage is TRBV6-5 and J usage is TRBJ1-1; D unclear. Germline CDR1 reads MNHEY; CDR2 reads SVGAGI. The CDR3 runs to 11 residues. The V end lost 8 bases, the J end lost 1 base, and 5 bases lay between the germline ends. CDR3 protein: CASYTNTEAFF. The CDR3 bases are TGTGCCAGCTACACGAACACTGAAGCTTTCTTT.